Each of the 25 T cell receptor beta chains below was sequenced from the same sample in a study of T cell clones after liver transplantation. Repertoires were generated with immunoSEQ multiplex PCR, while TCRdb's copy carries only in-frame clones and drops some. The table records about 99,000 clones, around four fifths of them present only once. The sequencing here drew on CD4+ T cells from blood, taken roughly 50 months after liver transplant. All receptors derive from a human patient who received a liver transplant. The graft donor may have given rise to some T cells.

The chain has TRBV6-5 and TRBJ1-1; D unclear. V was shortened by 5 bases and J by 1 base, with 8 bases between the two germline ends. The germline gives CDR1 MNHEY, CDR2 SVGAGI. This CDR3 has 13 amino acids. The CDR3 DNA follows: TGTGCCAGCAGTGTGCACTGGAACACTGAAGCTTTCTTT. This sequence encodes CASSVHWNTEAFF.

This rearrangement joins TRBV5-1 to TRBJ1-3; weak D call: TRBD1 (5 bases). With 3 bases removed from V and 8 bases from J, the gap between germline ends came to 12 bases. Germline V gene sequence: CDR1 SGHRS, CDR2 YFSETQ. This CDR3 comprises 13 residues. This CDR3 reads CASSSGYSDTIYF. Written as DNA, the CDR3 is TGCGCCAGCAGCTCAGGGTATTCGGACACCATATATTTT.

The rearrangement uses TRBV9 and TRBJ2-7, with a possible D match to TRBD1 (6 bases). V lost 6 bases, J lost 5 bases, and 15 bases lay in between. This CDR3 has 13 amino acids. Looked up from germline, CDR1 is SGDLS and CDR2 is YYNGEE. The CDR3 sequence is CASNREPTHEQYF. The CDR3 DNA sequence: TGTGCCAGCAACAGGGAGCCGACCCACGAGCAGTACTTC.

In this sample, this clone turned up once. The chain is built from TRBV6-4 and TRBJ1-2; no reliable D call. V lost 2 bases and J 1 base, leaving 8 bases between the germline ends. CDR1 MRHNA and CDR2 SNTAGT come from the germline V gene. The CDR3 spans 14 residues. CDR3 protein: CASSDAKGNYGYTF. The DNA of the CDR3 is TGTGCCAGCAGTGACGCAAAGGGTAACTATGGCTACACCTTC.

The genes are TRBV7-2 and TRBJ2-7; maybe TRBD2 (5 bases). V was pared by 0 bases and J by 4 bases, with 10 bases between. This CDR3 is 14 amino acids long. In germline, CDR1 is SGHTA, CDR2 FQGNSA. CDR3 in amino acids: CASSLAPSWYEQYF. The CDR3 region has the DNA TGTGCCAGCAGCTTAGCCCCTAGCTGGTACGAGCAGTACTTC.

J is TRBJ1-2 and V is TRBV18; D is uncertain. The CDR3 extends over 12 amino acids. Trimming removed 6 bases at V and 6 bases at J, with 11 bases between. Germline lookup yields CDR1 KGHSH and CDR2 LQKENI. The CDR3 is CASSLTADGYTF. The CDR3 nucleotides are TGTGCCAGCTCTCTAACGGCTGATGGCTACACCTTC. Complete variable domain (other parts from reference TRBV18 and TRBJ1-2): NAGVMQNPRHLVRRRGQEARLRCSPMKGHSHVYWYRQLPEEGLKFMVYLQKENIIDESGMPKERFSAEFPKEGPSILRIQQVVRGDSAAYFCASSLTADGYTFGSGTRLTVV.

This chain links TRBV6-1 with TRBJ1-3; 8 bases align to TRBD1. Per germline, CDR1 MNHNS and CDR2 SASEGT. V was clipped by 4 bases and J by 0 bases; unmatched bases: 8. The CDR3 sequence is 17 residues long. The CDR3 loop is CASSVRSGGLSGNTIYF. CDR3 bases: TGTGCCAGCAGTGTCCGTTCAGGGGGCCTCTCTGGAAACACCATATATTTT.

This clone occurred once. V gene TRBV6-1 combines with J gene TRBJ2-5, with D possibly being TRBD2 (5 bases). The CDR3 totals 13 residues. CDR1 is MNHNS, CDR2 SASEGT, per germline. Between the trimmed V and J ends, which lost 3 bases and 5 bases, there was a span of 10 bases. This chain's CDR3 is CASSDSGMETQYF. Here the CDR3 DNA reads TGTGCCAGCAGTGATTCGGGAATGGAGACCCAGTACTTC.

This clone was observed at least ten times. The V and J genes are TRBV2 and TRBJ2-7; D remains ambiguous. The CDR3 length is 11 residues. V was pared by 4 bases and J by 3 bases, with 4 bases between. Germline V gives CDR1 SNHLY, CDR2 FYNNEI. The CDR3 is CASSANYEQYF. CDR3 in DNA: TGTGCCAGCAGTGCCAACTACGAGCAGTACTTC.

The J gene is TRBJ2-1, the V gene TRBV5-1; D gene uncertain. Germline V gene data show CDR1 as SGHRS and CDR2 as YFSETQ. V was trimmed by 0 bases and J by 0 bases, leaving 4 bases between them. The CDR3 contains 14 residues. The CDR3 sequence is CASSLGNSYNEQFF. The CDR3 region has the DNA TGCGCCAGCAGCTTGGGTAACTCCTACAATGAGCAGTTCTTC.

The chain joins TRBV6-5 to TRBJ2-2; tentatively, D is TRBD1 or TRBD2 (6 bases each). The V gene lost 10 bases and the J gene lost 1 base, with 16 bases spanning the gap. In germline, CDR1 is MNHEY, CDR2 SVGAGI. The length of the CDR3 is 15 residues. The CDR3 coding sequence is TGTGCCACACGAAGAGGGGGGCGGAACACCGGGGAGCTGTTTTTT. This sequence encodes CATRRGGRNTGELFF.

CDR3 sequence (DNA): TGTGCCAGCAGCAAGGCCCGGACTACCAATCAGCCCCAGCATTTT. Protein: CASSKARTTNQPQHF. This sequence joins TRBV28 and TRBJ1-5, with no clear D. The CDR3 runs 15 residues. The germline V and J ends were trimmed by 6 bases and 3 bases, with 15 bases remaining between them. The germline V gene has CDR1 MDHEN and CDR2 SYDVKM.

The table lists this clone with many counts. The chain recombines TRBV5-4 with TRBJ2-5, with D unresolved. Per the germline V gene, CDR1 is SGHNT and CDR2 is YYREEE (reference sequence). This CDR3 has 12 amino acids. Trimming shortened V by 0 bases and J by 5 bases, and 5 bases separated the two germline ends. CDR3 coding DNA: TGTGCCAGCAGCTTGGTCGGTGAGACCCAGTACTTC. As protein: CASSLVGETQYF. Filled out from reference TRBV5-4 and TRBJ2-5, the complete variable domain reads ETGVTQSPTHLIKTRGQQVTLRCSSQSGHNTVSWYQQALGQGPQFIFQYYREEENGRGNFPPRFSGLQFPNYSSELNVNALELDDSALYLCASSLVGETQYFGPGTRLLVL.

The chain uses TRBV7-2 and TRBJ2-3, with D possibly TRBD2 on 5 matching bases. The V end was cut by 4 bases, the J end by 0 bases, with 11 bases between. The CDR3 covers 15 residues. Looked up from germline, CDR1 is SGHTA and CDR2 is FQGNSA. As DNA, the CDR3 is TGTGCCAGCAGCTCTCCGGGAACTAGCACAGATACGCAGTATTTT. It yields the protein CASSSPGTSTDTQYF.

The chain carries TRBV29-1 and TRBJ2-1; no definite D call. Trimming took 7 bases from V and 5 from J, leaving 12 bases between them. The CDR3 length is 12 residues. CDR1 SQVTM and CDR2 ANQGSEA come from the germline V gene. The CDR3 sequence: CSAAYGDNEQFF. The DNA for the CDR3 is TGCAGCGCTGCTTACGGAGACAATGAGCAGTTCTTC.

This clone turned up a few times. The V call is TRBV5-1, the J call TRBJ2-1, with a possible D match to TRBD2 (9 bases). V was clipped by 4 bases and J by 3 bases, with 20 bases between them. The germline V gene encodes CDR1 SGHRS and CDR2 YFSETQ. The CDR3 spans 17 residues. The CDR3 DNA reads TGCGCCAGCAGCGGCGCAGGGGGCGGGAGGGACTACAATGAGCAGTTCTTC. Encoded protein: CASSGAGGGRDYNEQFF.

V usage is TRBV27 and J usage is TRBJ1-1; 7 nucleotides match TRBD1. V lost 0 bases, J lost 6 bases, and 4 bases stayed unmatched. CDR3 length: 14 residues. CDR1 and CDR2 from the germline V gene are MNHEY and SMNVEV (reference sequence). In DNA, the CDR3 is TGTGCCAGCAGTTTATCTAAAGGGGGCGCTGAAGCTTTCTTT. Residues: CASSLSKGGAEAFF.

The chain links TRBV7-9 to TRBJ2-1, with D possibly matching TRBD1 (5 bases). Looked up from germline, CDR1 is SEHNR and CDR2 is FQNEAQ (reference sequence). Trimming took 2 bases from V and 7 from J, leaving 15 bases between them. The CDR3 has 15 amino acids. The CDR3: CASSLWGTEGNEQFF. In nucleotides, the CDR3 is TGTGCCAGCAGCTTATGGGGCACCGAAGGGAATGAGCAGTTCTTC.

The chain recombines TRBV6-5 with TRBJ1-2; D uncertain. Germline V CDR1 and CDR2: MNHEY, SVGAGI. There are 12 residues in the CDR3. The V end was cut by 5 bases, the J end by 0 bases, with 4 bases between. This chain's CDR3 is CASSNANYGYTF. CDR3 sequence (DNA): TGTGCCAGCAGTAATGCTAACTATGGCTACACCTTC.

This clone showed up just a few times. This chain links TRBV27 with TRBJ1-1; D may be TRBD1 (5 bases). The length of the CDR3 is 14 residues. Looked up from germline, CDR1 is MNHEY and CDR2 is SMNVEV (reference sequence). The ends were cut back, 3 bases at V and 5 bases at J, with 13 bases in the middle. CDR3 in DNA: TGTGCCAGCAGTTTCCGATCAGGGTTAACTGAAGCTTTCTTT. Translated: CASSFRSGLTEAFF.

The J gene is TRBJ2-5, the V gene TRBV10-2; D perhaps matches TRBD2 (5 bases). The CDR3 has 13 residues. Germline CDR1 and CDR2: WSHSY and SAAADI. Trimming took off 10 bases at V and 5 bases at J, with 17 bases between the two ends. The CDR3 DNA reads TGCGCCACCGGACTCTATCCGGGGGAGACCCAGTACTTC. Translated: CATGLYPGETQYF.

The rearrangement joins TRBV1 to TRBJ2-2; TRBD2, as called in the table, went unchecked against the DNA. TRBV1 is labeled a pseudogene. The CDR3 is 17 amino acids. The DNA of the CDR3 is TGCACCAGCAGCAAGAGCCCCGCCGATCCGAACACCGGGGAGCTGTTTTTT. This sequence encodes CTSSKSPADPNTGELFF.

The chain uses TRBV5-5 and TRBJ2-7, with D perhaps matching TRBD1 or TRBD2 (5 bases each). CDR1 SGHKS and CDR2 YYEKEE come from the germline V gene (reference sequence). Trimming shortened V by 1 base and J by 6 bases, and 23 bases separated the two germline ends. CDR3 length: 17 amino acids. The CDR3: CASSLLARLAGRGEQYF. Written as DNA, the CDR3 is TGTGCCAGCAGCTTGTTGGCGAGATTGGCAGGGAGAGGCGAGCAGTACTTC.

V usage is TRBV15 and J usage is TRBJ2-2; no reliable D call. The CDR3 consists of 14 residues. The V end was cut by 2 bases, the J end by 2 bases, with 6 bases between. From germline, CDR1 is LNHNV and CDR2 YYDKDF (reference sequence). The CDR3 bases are TGTGCCACCAGCAGACAAGCCAACACCGGGGAGCTGTTTTTT. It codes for CATSRQANTGELFF.

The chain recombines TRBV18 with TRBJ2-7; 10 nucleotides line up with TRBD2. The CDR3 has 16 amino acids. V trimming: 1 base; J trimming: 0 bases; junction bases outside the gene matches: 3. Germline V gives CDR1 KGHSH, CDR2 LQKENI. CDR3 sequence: CASSPRPSGGSYEQYF. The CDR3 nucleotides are TGTGCCAGCTCACCACGACCTAGCGGGGGCTCCTACGAGCAGTACTTC. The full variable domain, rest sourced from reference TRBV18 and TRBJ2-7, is NAGVMQNPRHLVRRRGQEARLRCSPMKGHSHVYWYRQLPEEGLKFMVYLQKENIIDESGMPKERFSAEFPKEGPSILRIQQVVRGDSAAYFCASSPRPSGGSYEQYFGPGTRLTVT.